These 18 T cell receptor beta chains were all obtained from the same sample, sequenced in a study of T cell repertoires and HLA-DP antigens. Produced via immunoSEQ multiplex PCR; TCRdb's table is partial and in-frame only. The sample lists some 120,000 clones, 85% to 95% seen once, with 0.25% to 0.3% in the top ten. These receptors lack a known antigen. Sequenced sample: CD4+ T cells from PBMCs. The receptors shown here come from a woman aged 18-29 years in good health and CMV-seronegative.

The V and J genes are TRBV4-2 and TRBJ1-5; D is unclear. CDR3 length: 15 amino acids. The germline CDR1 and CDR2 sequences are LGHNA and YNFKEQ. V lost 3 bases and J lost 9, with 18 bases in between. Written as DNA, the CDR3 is TGTGCCAGCAGCCACCCTATCCCGATATTCCGGCCCCAGCATTTT. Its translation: CASSHPIPIFRPQHF.

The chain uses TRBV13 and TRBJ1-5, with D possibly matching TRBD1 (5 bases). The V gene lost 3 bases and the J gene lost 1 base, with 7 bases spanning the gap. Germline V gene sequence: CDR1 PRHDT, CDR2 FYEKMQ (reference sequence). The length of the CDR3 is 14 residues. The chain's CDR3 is CASSLGPSNQPQHF. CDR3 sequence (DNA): TGTGCCAGCAGCTTGGGGCCAAGCAATCAGCCCCAGCATTTT.

CDR3 sequence: CASSYRVTDSPLHF. The CDR3 DNA reads as TGTGCCAGCAGTTATAGGGTAACGGATTCACCCCTCCACTTT. The rearrangement uses TRBV6-6 and TRBJ1-6, with D uncertain. The germline V gene encodes CDR1 MNHNY and CDR2 SVGAGI (reference sequence). The CDR3 is made up of 14 amino acids. Trimming shortened V by 3 bases and J by 8 bases, and 11 bases separated the two germline ends.

CDR3 in amino acids: CASSQRGTEAFF. Written as DNA, the CDR3 is TGTGCCAGCAGTCAAAGGGGCACTGAAGCTTTCTTT. The rearrangement uses TRBV6-5 and TRBJ1-1, with TRBD1 as a possible D gene (5 bases). The CDR3 loop spans 12 amino acids. Trimming took off 5 bases at V and 4 bases at J, with 8 bases between the two ends. The germline V gene has CDR1 MNHEY and CDR2 SVGAGI.

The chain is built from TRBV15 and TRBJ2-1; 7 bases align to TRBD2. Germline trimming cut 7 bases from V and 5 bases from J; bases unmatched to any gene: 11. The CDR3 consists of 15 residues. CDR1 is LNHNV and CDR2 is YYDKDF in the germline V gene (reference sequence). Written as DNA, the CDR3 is TGTGCCACCACCCCGACTAGCCGGGGTGACAATGAGCAGTTCTTC. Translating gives CATTPTSRGDNEQFF.

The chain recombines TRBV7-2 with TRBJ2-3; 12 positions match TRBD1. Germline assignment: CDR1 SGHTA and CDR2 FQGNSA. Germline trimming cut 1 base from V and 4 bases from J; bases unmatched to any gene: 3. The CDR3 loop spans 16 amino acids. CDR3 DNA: TGTGCCAGCAGCTTAGTTGGGACAGGGGGCCCAGATACGCAGTATTTT. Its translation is CASSLVGTGGPDTQYF. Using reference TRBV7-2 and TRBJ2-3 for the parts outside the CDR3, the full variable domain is GAGVSQSPSNKVTEKGKDVELRCDPISGHTALYWYRQSLGQGLEFLIYFQGNSAPDKSGLPSDRFSAERTGGSVSTLTIQRTQQEDSAVYLCASSLVGTGGPDTQYFGPGTRLTVL.

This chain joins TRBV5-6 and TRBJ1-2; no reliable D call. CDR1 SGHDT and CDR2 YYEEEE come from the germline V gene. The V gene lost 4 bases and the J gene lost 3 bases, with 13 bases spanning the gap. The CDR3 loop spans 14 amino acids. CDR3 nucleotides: TGTGCCAGCAGCCGCCCGGACGGAGACTATGGCTACACCTTC. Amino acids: CASSRPDGDYGYTF.

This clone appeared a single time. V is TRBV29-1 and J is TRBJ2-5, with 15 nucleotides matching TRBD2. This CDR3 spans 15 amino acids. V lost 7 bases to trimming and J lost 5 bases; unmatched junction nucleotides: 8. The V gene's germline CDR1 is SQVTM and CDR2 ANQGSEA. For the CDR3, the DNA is TGCAGCGCGGACGGACTAGCGGGAGGGCTGGAGACCCAGTACTTC. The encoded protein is CSADGLAGGLETQYF.

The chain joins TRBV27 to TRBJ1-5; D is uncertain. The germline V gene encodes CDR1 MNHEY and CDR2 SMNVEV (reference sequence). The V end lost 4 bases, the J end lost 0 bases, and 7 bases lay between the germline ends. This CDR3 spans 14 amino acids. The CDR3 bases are TGTGCCAGCAGTTCAGCCTTTAGCAATCAGCCCCAGCATTTT. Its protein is CASSSAFSNQPQHF.

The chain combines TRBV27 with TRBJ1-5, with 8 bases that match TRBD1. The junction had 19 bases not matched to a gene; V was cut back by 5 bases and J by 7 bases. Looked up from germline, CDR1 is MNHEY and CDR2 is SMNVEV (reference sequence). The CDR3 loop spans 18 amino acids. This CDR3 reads CASSMLGGSGGAGQPQHF. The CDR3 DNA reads TGTGCCAGCAGTATGCTGGGGGGATCAGGGGGCGCGGGGCAGCCCCAGCATTTT.

In DNA, the CDR3 is TGTGCCAGCAGTTTATGGTGGTCGGGGACAGGGGGCGCGGAACAGCCCCAGCATTTT. It codes for CASSLWWSGTGGAEQPQHF. The chain carries TRBV28 and TRBJ1-5, with 12 bases aligning to TRBD1. Germline V gene lookup returns CDR1 MDHEN and CDR2 SYDVKM. Germline trimming cut 0 bases from V and 7 bases from J; bases unmatched to any gene: 13. The CDR3 spans 19 residues.

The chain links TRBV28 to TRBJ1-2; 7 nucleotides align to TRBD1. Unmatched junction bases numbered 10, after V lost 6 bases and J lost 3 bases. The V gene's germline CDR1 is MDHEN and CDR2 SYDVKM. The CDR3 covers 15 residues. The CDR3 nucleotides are TGTGCCAGCAGCCGAACGACAGGGCGTCACTATGGCTACACCTTC. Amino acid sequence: CASSRTTGRHYGYTF.

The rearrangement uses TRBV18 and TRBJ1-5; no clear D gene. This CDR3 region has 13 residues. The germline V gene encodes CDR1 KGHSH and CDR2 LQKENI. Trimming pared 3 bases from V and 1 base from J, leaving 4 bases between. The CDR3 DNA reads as TGTGCCAGCTCACCTAACAGCAATCAGCCCCAGCATTTT. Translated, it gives CASSPNSNQPQHF.

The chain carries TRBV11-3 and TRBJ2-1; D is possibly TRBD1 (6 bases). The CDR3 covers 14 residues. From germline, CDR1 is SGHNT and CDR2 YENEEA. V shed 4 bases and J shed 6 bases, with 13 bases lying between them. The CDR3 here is CASSSGQNINEQFF. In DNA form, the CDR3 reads TGTGCCAGCAGCTCGGGACAAAACATCAATGAGCAGTTCTTC.

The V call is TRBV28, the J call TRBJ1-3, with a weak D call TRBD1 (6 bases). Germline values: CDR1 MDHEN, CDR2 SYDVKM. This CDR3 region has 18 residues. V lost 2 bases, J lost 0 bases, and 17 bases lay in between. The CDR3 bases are TGTGCCAGCAGTTTACCCGGGACACCAGTACTCTCTGGAAACACCATATATTTT. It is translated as CASSLPGTPVLSGNTIYF.

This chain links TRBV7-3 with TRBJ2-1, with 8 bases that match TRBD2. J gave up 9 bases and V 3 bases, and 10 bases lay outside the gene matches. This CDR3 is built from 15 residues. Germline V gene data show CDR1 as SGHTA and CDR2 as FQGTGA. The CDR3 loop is CASSFGGRWNSEQFF. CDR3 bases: TGTGCCAGCAGCTTCGGCGGGAGGTGGAATAGTGAGCAGTTCTTC. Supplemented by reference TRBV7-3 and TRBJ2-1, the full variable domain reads GAGVSQTPSNKVTEKGKYVELRCDPISGHTALYWYRQSLGQGPEFLIYFQGTGAADDSGLPNDRFFAVRPEGSVSTLKIQRTERGDSAVYLCASSFGGRWNSEQFFGPGTRLTVL.

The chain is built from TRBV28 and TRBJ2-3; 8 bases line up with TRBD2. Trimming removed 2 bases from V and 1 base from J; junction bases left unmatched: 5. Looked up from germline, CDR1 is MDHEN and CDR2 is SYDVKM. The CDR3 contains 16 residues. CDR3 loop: CASSLGSGTRTDTQYF. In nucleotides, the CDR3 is TGTGCCAGCAGTTTAGGTAGCGGGACCCGCACAGATACGCAGTATTTT.

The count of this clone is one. CDR3 coding DNA: TGTGCCAGCAGGCGGACGGGTAGCTCCTACGAGCAGTACTTC. Translated: CASRRTGSSYEQYF. This chain joins TRBV27 and TRBJ2-7; no firm D call. Trimming cost V 6 bases and J 0 bases, with 12 bases left between them. The CDR3 totals 14 residues. Looked up from germline, CDR1 is MNHEY and CDR2 is SMNVEV (reference sequence).